The sample holds many counts of the clone carrying this T cell receptor beta chain. These data originate in a study of low-dose radiotherapy and immunotherapy resistance in tumors. This sample's time point: before trial treatment. Primers used for first-strand cDNA, a TRAV- and TRBV-specific set, covered both alpha and beta chains. Both a constant-region primer and a V-primer adapter served to amplify TCRs across 15 to 25 PCR cycles. The isolated mRNA underwent amplification through in vitro transcription. TCRdb independently ran MiXCR on the reads; one entry per CDR3 protein. The sample carries tens of thousands of distinct CDR3 sequences, roughly 19% recorded once. V shed 5 bases and J shed 2 bases, with 13 bases lying between them. The CDR3 contains 15 residues. The germline V gene has CDR1 LNHDA and CDR2 SQIVND (reference sequence).

The TCR comes from a male donor with prostate cancer. The rearrangement joins TRBV19 to TRBJ1-5, with a tentative D call TRBD1 (5 bases). Sequencing used PBMCs, obtained before treatment. The CDR3 loop is CASSRQKDGNQPQHF. CDR3 DNA sequence: TGTGCCAGTAGTCGACAGAAAGATGGCAATCAGCCCCAGCATTTT. The variable domain in full, with the rest retrieved from reference TRBV19 and TRBJ1-5, is DGGITQSPKYLFRKEGQNVTLSCEQNLNHDAMYWYRQDPGQGLRLIYYSQIVNDFQKGDIAEGYSVSREKKESFPLTVTSAQKNPTAFYLCASSRQKDGNQPQHFGDGTRLSIL.